A selection of T cell receptor beta chains follows, all from one sample in a study of OX40 agonist ivuxolimab in advanced cancers. Measured with immunoSEQ multiplex PCR; TCRdb has only the in-frame clones, and not every one. The sample lists some 72,000 clones, 80% to 95% seen once, with approximately 10% in the top ten. The starting material was CD4+ or CD8+ T cells sorted from blood, obtained in a trial of the OX40 agonist ivuxolimab. Source of these receptors: an adult with an advanced solid tumor such as melanoma, head and neck, liver or kidney cancer. Both conserved end residues are part of each CDR3. Each record gives: D gene, clone size, J gene, V gene, CDR3 protein, CDR3 DNA. A D gene is named only where the DNA matches it firmly. The listing skips clone size in some rows; elsewhere it reads once, few, many or a size class.

-	-	TRBJ1-1	TRBV19	CASTVPAGAFF	TGTGCCAGTACCGTCCCAGCAGGAGCTTTCTTT
-	-	TRBJ1-5	TRBV6-6	CASSYSGEGGQPQHF	TGTGCCAGCAGTTACTCTGGGGAAGGGGGACAGCCCCAGCATTTT
-	-	TRBJ1-5	TRBV7-6	CASSLAPPNRDGGNQPQHF	TGTGCCAGCAGCTTAGCCCCCCCTAACAGGGATGGTGGCAATCAGCCCCAGCATTTT
-	-	TRBJ1-2	TRBV27	CASRGNPNYGYTF	TGTGCCAGCAGGGGCAACCCTAACTATGGCTACACCTTC
-	-	TRBJ2-7	TRBV12-5	CASGSVGDLEQYF	TGTGCTAGTGGTTCGGTGGGGGATCTCGAGCAGTACTTC
-	large	TRBJ1-1	TRBV4-1	CASSPFEGLGTEAFF	TGCGCCAGCAGCCCGTTCGAGGGGCTCGGCACTGAAGCTTTCTTT
-	once	TRBJ1-4	TRBV10-2	CASSESLGLTNEKLFF	TGCGCCAGCAGTGAGTCTTTGGGCCTAACTAATGAAAAACTGTTTTTT
TRBD1	-	TRBJ2-7	TRBV7-9	CASSIARDSTSYEQYF	TGTGCCAGCAGCATCGCCCGGGACAGTACCTCCTACGAGCAGTACTTC
-	-	TRBJ2-2	TRBV12-5	CASGPPPGELFF	TGTGCTAGTGGGCCTCCCCCCGGGGAGCTGTTTTTT
-	-	TRBJ1-4	TRBV5-4	CASSDGGGKLFF	TGTGCCAGCAGCGACGGGGGGGGAAAACTGTTTTTT
TRBD1	-	TRBJ2-1	TRBV28	CASSLATGDNEQFF	TGTGCCAGCAGTTTGGCGACAGGGGACAATGAGCAGTTCTTC
-	-	TRBJ2-5	TRBV9	CASSVEWGEETQYF	TGTGCCAGCAGCGTAGAATGGGGAGAAGAGACCCAGTACTTC
-	once	TRBJ2-1	TRBV5-1	CASSLWTMGSNEQFF	TGCGCCAGCAGCTTATGGACTATGGGGTCCAATGAGCAGTTCTTC
-	-	TRBJ1-3	TRBV7-9	CASSLALGVQSSGNTIYF	TGTGCCAGCAGCTTAGCGCTGGGGGTCCAGAGCTCTGGAAACACCATATATTTT
-	-	TRBJ2-5	TRBV12-5	CASGLARETQYF	TGTGCTAGTGGTTTGGCCCGAGAGACCCAGTACTTC
TRBD1	-	TRBJ2-2	TRBV7-6	CASSFLLGDSPTPGELFF	TGTGCCAGCAGCTTTCTTTTGGGGGACAGTCCAACCCCCGGGGAGCTGTTTTTT
-	-	TRBJ2-7	TRBV27	CASSLSRGEDNSYEQYF	TGTGCCAGCAGTTTATCAAGAGGGGAAGATAACTCCTACGAGCAGTACTTC
-	-	TRBJ1-2	TRBV5-1	CASSLAEGNYGYTF	TGCGCCAGCAGCTTGGCCGAAGGCAACTATGGCTACACCTTC
TRBD2	-	TRBJ2-1	TRBV27	CASSLSDSWSGGYNEQFF	TGTGCCAGCAGTTTATCAGACAGTTGGAGCGGGGGGTACAATGAGCAGTTCTTC
-	-	TRBJ2-5	TRBV13	CASSPTPTAFQETQYF	TGTGCCAGCAGCCCAACTCCGACAGCTTTCCAAGAGACCCAGTACTTC
TRBD1	-	TRBJ2-5	TRBV9	CASSVQGAQETQYF	TGTGCCAGCAGCGTCCAGGGGGCCCAAGAGACCCAGTACTTC
TRBD1	-	TRBJ1-2	TRBV7-2	CASSYRGDRLYTF	TGTGCCAGCAGCTACCGTGGGGACAGGCTCTACACCTTC